Sequencing of this T cell receptor (beta chain) was carried out in a study of cytomegalovirus exposure and HLA in healthy donors. The PCR employed 60 Vbeta primers together with 13 Jbeta primers. Data came from immunoSEQ multiplex PCR; TCRdb stores just in-frame clones and leaves some out. This sample has under 150,000 clones, with about four fifths found just once. CDR3 length: 11 residues. Per the germline V gene, CDR1 is LGHNT and CDR2 is FRNRAP. Trimming took off 3 bases at V and 4 bases at J, with 2 bases between the two ends. The genes are TRBV12-5 and TRBJ2-3; D is uncertain. The TCR was taken from a woman under 30 in good health and CMV-seronegative. Sequenced material: PBMCs. In DNA, the CDR3 is TGTGCTAGTGGTTTCGCAGATACGCAGTATTTT. Translation: CASGFADTQYF.